This TCR beta chain was sequenced during a study of post-analysis software for immune sequencing data. Overall study: Relapsing-remitting, secondary progressive and progressive-relapsing courses of multiple sclerosis were included.

For this clonotype: As yet, its antigen is unknown.

The study, taken as a whole, reports: The study found TRBV5-6, TRBV5-1 and TRBV20-1 among five TRBV segments more frequent in patients than controls. Controls showed significantly higher normalized Chao1 diversity than did multiple sclerosis patients.

Sequencing libraries made from TCR beta cDNA carried unique molecular identifiers. TCRdb itself ran the PCR reads through MiXCR, one entry per CDR3 protein. The data contain about half a million distinct CDR3 sequences, 34% of them singletons. The CDR3 runs 15 residues. Trimming took 2 bases from V and 1 from J, leaving 8 bases between them. Sequenced: blood. This TCR was recovered from a girl between 2 and 17 years old with multiple sclerosis. V is TRBV12-3 or TRBV12-4 and J is TRBJ2-2; no firm D call. CDR3 bases: TGTGCCAGCAGTTTATGGTCAGGGAACACCGGGGAGCTGTTTTTT. Residues: CASSLWSGNTGELFF.